This entry lists 30 T cell receptor beta chains sequenced from one sample in a study of shared clonotypes between healthy human individuals. Assay used: immunoSEQ multiplex PCR; TCRdb lists only in-frame clones, some missing. Found here are 450,000 to 550,000 clones, more than 65% of them singletons; the top ten hold under 15%. Sequencing used PBMCs. These receptor sequences come from a woman in her thirties or forties in good health. Some clones in this sample may be carry-over from other donors' samples.

The J gene is TRBJ2-3, the V gene TRBV9; no definite D call. Germline CDR1 SGDLS, CDR2 YYNGEE. V lost 5 bases to trimming and J lost 0 bases, with 7 bases between them. CDR3 size: 13 residues. The CDR3 loop reads CASSYGSTDTQYF. CDR3 sequence (DNA): TGTGCCAGCAGTTACGGGAGCACAGATACGCAGTATTTT.

V usage is TRBV28 and J usage is TRBJ1-5, with D uncertain. The CDR3 is made up of 15 amino acids. Germline loops: CDR1 MDHEN, CDR2 SYDVKM. V lost 6 bases and J 4 bases, leaving 16 bases between the germline ends. CDR3 in amino acids: CASSIALGRNQPQHF. In DNA form, the CDR3 reads TGTGCCAGCAGCATAGCCCTCGGACGGAATCAGCCCCAGCATTTT. Supplemented by reference TRBV28 and TRBJ1-5, the full variable domain reads DVKVTQSSRYLVKRTGEKVFLECVQDMDHENMFWYRQDPGLGLRLIYFSYDVKMKEKGDIPEGYSVSREKKERFSLILESASTNQTSMYLCASSIALGRNQPQHFGDGTRLSIL.

This clone showed up just a few times. The genes are TRBV19 and TRBJ1-1, with TRBD1 identical over 8 bases. Germline V lookup: CDR1 LNHDA, CDR2 SQIVND (reference sequence). The J segment lost 5 bases and the V segment lost 6 bases, leaving 8 bases of the junction unmatched. This CDR3 comprises 14 residues. CDR3 nucleotide sequence: TGTGCCAGTAGATCGACAGGGGTTTGGACTGAAGCTTTCTTT. Protein product: CASRSTGVWTEAFF.

The genes are TRBV5-5 and TRBJ2-5, with 10 bases fitting TRBD1. Germline V gene data show CDR1 as SGHKS and CDR2 as YYEKEE (reference sequence). This CDR3 region has 15 residues. After removal of 3 bases from V and 1 base from J, the junction contained 3 bases not matched to a gene. The CDR3 nucleotides read TGTGCCAGCAGCTGGGGACAGGGGTTCCAAGAGACCCAGTACTTC. Its translation: CASSWGQGFQETQYF.

This chain uses TRBV29-1 with TRBJ2-3, with D possibly being TRBD1 or TRBD2 (6 bases each). Germline CDR1 SQVTM, CDR2 ANQGSEA. The CDR3 is 13 residues long. Trimming left V 3 bases short and J 5 bases short, with 12 bases between. CDR3 DNA sequence: TGCAGCGTTGACTCGGGGGCGGGAGATACGCAGTATTTT. Protein sequence: CSVDSGAGDTQYF.

This chain joins TRBV6-5 and TRBJ2-7; possibly TRBD1 or TRBD2 for D (5 bases each). Trimming shortened V by 2 bases and J by 6 bases, and 17 bases separated the two germline ends. Per the germline V gene, CDR1 is MNHEY and CDR2 is SVGAGI. This CDR3 spans 15 amino acids. The CDR3 loop reads CASSYRGSGALEQYF. CDR3 in DNA: TGTGCCAGCAGTTACCGCGGGTCTGGGGCCCTCGAGCAGTACTTC.

The V call is TRBV5-6, the J call TRBJ2-2; 9 bases align to TRBD1. The V gene end was trimmed by 5 bases and the J gene end by 4 bases; junction bases not matched to a gene: 9. The CDR3 covers 16 residues. Germline-derived CDR1 and CDR2 are SGHDT and YYEEEE. The CDR3 reads CASRRTGGAGTGELFF. DNA of the CDR3: TGTGCCAGCAGACGAACAGGGGGCGCGGGCACCGGGGAGCTGTTTTTT. Variable domain in full (rest from reference TRBV5-6 and TRBJ2-2): DAGVTQSPTHLIKTRGQQVTLRCSPKSGHDTVSWYQQALGQGPQFIFQYYEEEERQRGNFPDRFSGHQFPNYSSELNVNALLLGDSALYLCASRRTGGAGTGELFFGEGSRLTVL.

The chain uses TRBV21-1 and TRBJ2-5; the table assigns TRBD2, which was not confirmed against the DNA. TRBV21-1 is termed a pseudogene. The CDR3 is 16 residues long. The CDR3 region has the DNA TGTGCCAGCAGCAAAGTGCTAGCGGGAGGGGTAGAGACCCAGTACTTC. Translation: CASSKVLAGGVETQYF.

The V and J genes are TRBV6-6 and TRBJ2-7; maybe TRBD2 (6 bases). V was clipped by 2 bases and J by 3 bases, with 11 bases between them. Germline CDR1 is MNHNY and CDR2 is SVGAGI (reference sequence). The CDR3 has 14 amino acids. CDR3: CASSYGTSYYEQYF. The CDR3 DNA sequence: TGTGCCAGCAGTTACGGGACTTCCTACTACGAGCAGTACTTC.

This sequence joins TRBV18 and TRBJ1-4, with D uncertain. Trimming took off 1 base at V and 1 base at J, with 16 bases between the two ends. Germline lookup yields CDR1 KGHSH and CDR2 LQKENI. The CDR3 extends over 18 amino acids. The DNA for the CDR3 is TGTGCCAGCTCACCACGTTCCGCAGGACCGAGAACTAATGAAAAACTGTTTTTT. It translates to CASSPRSAGPRTNEKLFF.

The chain links TRBV7-6 to TRBJ2-1; 10 bases are shared with TRBD2. The CDR3 sequence is 16 residues long. Germline CDR1 SGHVS, CDR2 FNYEAQ. The trim removed 5 bases at V and 0 bases at J, leaving 4 bases unmatched. The chain's CDR3 is CASSPGTSASYNEQFF. CDR3 coding DNA: TGTGCCAGCAGCCCCGGGACTAGCGCCTCCTACAATGAGCAGTTCTTC.

This chain uses TRBV5-1 with TRBJ2-7; 11 bases line up with TRBD2. The CDR3 contains 17 residues. Germline CDR1 SGHRS, CDR2 YFSETQ. J was trimmed by 3 bases and V by 4 bases; bases with no gene match: 12. The DNA for the CDR3 is TGCGCCAGCAGCACGACTAGCGGGACAGGAGGGGACTACGAGCAGTACTTC. As protein: CASSTTSGTGGDYEQYF.

V gene TRBV7-2 combines with J gene TRBJ2-4; D perhaps matches TRBD2 (6 bases). The CDR3 runs to 11 residues. Trimming shortened V by 7 bases and J by 8 bases, and 9 bases separated the two germline ends. Germline CDR1 reads SGHTA; CDR2 reads FQGNSA. The CDR3, as DNA: TGTGCCAGCACCCCGGGGGACATTCAGTACTTC. This sequence encodes CASTPGDIQYF.

This clone was observed many times. V is TRBV5-1 and J is TRBJ2-5; TRBD1 matches 9 bases. Germline V gives CDR1 SGHRS, CDR2 YFSETQ. Trimming took 1 base from V and 2 from J; bases not matched to a gene: 12. CDR3 length equals 18 residues. The CDR3 loop reads CASSLLNNLGTGQETQYF. For the CDR3, the DNA is TGCGCCAGCAGCTTGTTAAACAACCTCGGGACAGGGCAAGAGACCCAGTACTTC.

The genes are TRBV29-1 and TRBJ1-3; TRBD1 agrees at 9 bases. Per germline, CDR1 SQVTM and CDR2 ANQGSEA. The CDR3 runs to 13 residues. The J segment lost 7 bases and the V segment lost 3 bases, leaving 4 bases of the junction unmatched. The CDR3 coding sequence is TGCAGCGTTGAGGGGACAGGGCCGAACACCATATATTTT. Protein product: CSVEGTGPNTIYF.

With regard to this clone: The same CDR3 is also encoded by other DNA sequences in this sample. The chain joins TRBV11-2 to TRBJ2-3; D is uncertain. This CDR3 is built from 14 residues. In germline, CDR1 is SGHAT, CDR2 FQNNGV. V shed 0 bases and J shed 2 bases, with 6 bases lying between them. The CDR3 sequence: CASSLDRVTDTQYF. Here the CDR3 DNA reads TGTGCCAGCAGCTTAGACCGGGTCACAGATACGCAGTATTTT.

The rearrangement joins TRBV28 to TRBJ2-7, with D possibly TRBD1 on 6 matching bases. There are 15 residues in the CDR3. The V end lost 5 bases, the J end lost 2 bases, and 16 bases lay between the germline ends. Germline assignment: CDR1 MDHEN and CDR2 SYDVKM. The CDR3 protein is CASSNTGNPAYEQYF. Here the CDR3 DNA reads TGTGCCAGCAGTAACACAGGGAATCCAGCCTACGAGCAGTACTTC.

This clone was found a few times. V gene TRBV27 combines with J gene TRBJ2-1, with 12 positions matching TRBD1. Unmatched junction bases numbered 6, after V lost 6 bases and J lost 6 bases. This CDR3 comprises 15 residues. Germline loops: CDR1 MNHEY, CDR2 SMNVEV (reference sequence). The CDR3 region is CASRLGTGGFNEQFF. CDR3 coding DNA: TGTGCCAGCAGACTGGGGACAGGGGGCTTCAATGAGCAGTTCTTC.

J is TRBJ2-2 and V is TRBV27; D is uncertain. Per the germline V gene, CDR1 is MNHEY and CDR2 is SMNVEV (reference sequence). V gave up 6 bases and J gave up 0 bases, with 8 bases separating them. The CDR3 has 14 residues. In DNA form, the CDR3 reads TGTGCCAGCAGCGTCACATCGAACACCGGGGAGCTGTTTTTT. Its protein is CASSVTSNTGELFF.

Many counts were recorded for this clone. The chain employs TRBV28 and TRBJ1-5, with 9 positions matching TRBD1. Germline lookup yields CDR1 MDHEN and CDR2 SYDVKM. The CDR3 is made up of 14 amino acids. With V trimmed by 8 bases and J by 0 bases, 2 bases remained unmatched. CDR3 sequence: CASRTGDSNQPQHF. CDR3 sequence (DNA): TGTGCCAGCCGGACAGGGGATAGCAATCAGCCCCAGCATTTT.

The J gene is TRBJ1-6, the V gene TRBV10-3, with D perhaps TRBD1 (6 bases). The germline CDR1 and CDR2 sequences are ENHRY and SYGVKD. There are 12 residues in the CDR3. The V gene lost 5 bases and the J gene lost 9 bases, with 8 bases spanning the gap. CDR3 in amino acids: CAISTGSSPLHF. CDR3 DNA sequence: TGTGCCATCAGTACAGGGAGTTCACCCCTCCACTTT.

This chain links TRBV25-1 with TRBJ2-2; D is unresolved. Germline V gives CDR1 MGHDK, CDR2 SYGVNS. CDR3 length: 12 residues. V shed 3 bases and J shed 5 bases, with 4 bases lying between them. The CDR3 here is CASSEETGELFF. The CDR3 DNA reads TGTGCCAGCAGTGAGGAGACCGGGGAGCTGTTTTTT.

This chain connects TRBV23-1 to TRBJ2-1; 11 nucleotides match TRBD2. TRBV23-1 is treated as an ORF (open reading frame) with a function not yet certain. CDR3 length: 21 residues. The ends lost 3 bases at V and 0 bases at J; junction bases unmatched: 16. This chain's CDR3 is CASSHSGVAGGQPSSYNEQFF. Written as DNA, the CDR3 is TGCGCCAGCAGTCATTCCGGGGTAGCGGGAGGGCAACCAAGCTCCTACAATGAGCAGTTCTTC.

This rearrangement joins TRBV2 to TRBJ2-5, with D perhaps assigned TRBD1 or TRBD2 (5 bases each). There are 13 residues in the CDR3. Germline CDR1 SNHLY, CDR2 FYNNEI. V shed 6 bases and J shed 1 base, with 9 bases lying between them. The CDR3 reads CASSPGTQETQYF. The CDR3 DNA is TGTGCCAGCAGCCCCGGGACCCAAGAGACCCAGTACTTC.

The V gene is TRBV19, the J gene TRBJ2-7; 8 positions agree with TRBD1. Germline V lookup: CDR1 LNHDA, CDR2 SQIVND (reference sequence). Trimming took 3 bases from V and 3 from J; bases not matched to a gene: 4. The length of the CDR3 is 14 residues. CDR3 bases: TGTGCCAGTAGTATGGGGGACAGGCTCTACGAGCAGTACTTC. The encoded protein is CASSMGDRLYEQYF. The entire variable domain, with the rest obtained from reference TRBV19 and TRBJ2-7, is as follows: DGGITQSPKYLFRKEGQNVTLSCEQNLNHDAMYWYRQDPGQGLRLIYYSQIVNDFQKGDIAEGYSVSREKKESFPLTVTSAQKNPTAFYLCASSMGDRLYEQYFGPGTRLTVT.

The rearrangement links TRBV11-2 to TRBJ2-1; TRBD2 might be the D (5 bases). The CDR3 extends over 15 amino acids. Germline-derived CDR1 and CDR2 are SGHAT and FQNNGV. V dropped 6 bases and J dropped 5 bases, with 17 bases sitting between them. CDR3 bases: TGTGCCAGCAGTGACACTAGGGTCCCGCACAATGAGCAGTTCTTC. This translates into CASSDTRVPHNEQFF.

The genes are TRBV28 and TRBJ2-7; the match to TRBD1 covers 9 bases. This CDR3 spans 16 amino acids. V shed 6 bases, J shed 3 bases, and the junction held 12 bases outside the gene matches. Per germline, CDR1 MDHEN and CDR2 SYDVKM. CDR3 sequence: CASRTLTGGFGYEQYF. CDR3 sequence (DNA): TGTGCCAGCAGAACTCTGACAGGGGGATTTGGCTACGAGCAGTACTTC.

The V and J genes are TRBV9 and TRBJ1-2, with 8 bases that match TRBD1. The V and J ends lost 0 bases and 8 bases, in that order; junction bases with no gene match: 9. Germline V lookup: CDR1 SGDLS, CDR2 YYNGEE. The CDR3 totals 15 residues. The CDR3 coding sequence is TGTGCCAGCAGCGTAGAGGGACGGACAGGGAGCGGCTACACCTTC. This gives the protein CASSVEGRTGSGYTF.

The J gene is TRBJ1-5, the V gene TRBV12-1; TRBD1, the table's D call, was not compared with the DNA. TRBV12-1 is a recognized pseudogene. The CDR3 spans 17 residues. The CDR3 region has the DNA TGTGCCAGCAGCCCCACTTCGGGACAGGGGCCGGATCAGCCCCAGCATTTT. Translating gives CASSPTSGQGPDQPQHF.

In DNA form, the CDR3 reads TGCAGCGTTGTGGTCGGACACTTGAACACTGAAGCTTTCTTT. This gives the protein CSVVVGHLNTEAFF. This sequence joins TRBV29-1 and TRBJ1-1; tentative D call: TRBD1 (5 bases). The germline CDR1 and CDR2 sequences are SQVTM and ANQGSEA. The germline V and J ends were trimmed by 4 bases and 0 bases, with 12 bases remaining between them. The CDR3 loop spans 14 amino acids.